This is a list of T cell receptor beta chains from one sample in a study of blood T cell repertoires in COVID-19. Clones were sequenced by immunoSEQ multiplex PCR, and TCRdb holds only the in-frame ones, with some missing. The sample consists of approximately 100,000 clones, 86% of them appearing once. The sequencing input was peripheral blood. The receptor set was obtained from a human donor in a cohort sampled during active COVID-19. The CDR3 runs from the conserved cysteine through the conserved F or W. Each record gives: J gene, clone size, D gene, V gene, CDR3 protein, CDR3 DNA. D genes are given only for firm matches. Clone size is stated in some rows and not others, as once, few, many or a class when expanded.

j_gene: TRBJ2-1; abundance: NA; d_gene: TRBD2; v_gene: TRBV19; CDR3aa: CASSIGLAGGYNEQFF; CDR3nt: TGTGCCAGTAGTATTGGGCTAGCGGGGGGGTACAATGAGCAGTTCTTC
j_gene: TRBJ1-5; abundance: NA; d_gene: NA; v_gene: TRBV19; CDR3aa: CASRSPGAGNQPQHF; CDR3nt: TGTGCCAGTAGATCTCCAGGGGCGGGCAATCAGCCCCAGCATTTT
j_gene: TRBJ2-7; abundance: NA; d_gene: NA; v_gene: TRBV15; CDR3aa: CATSSSRDSLYEQYF; CDR3nt: TGTGCCACCAGCTCCTCGCGCGACAGCCTCTACGAGCAGTACTTC
j_gene: TRBJ2-7; abundance: NA; d_gene: TRBD1; v_gene: TRBV7-2; CDR3aa: CASSLTTSTGAYSYEQYF; CDR3nt: TGTGCCAGCAGCTTGACAACATCGACAGGGGCCTACTCCTACGAGCAGTACTTC
j_gene: TRBJ2-3; abundance: NA; d_gene: NA; v_gene: TRBV19; CDR3aa: CASSTQGSDTQYF; CDR3nt: TGTGCCAGTAGTACCCAGGGATCAGATACGCAGTATTTT
j_gene: TRBJ2-7; abundance: NA; d_gene: NA; v_gene: TRBV4-3; CDR3aa: CASSQARGLGYEQYF; CDR3nt: TGCGCCAGCAGCCAAGCAAGAGGGTTGGGTTACGAGCAGTACTTC
j_gene: TRBJ2-1; abundance: NA; d_gene: NA; v_gene: TRBV7-6; CDR3aa: CASSLVTSGAYNEQFF; CDR3nt: TGTGCCAGCAGCTTAGTAACAAGTGGGGCATACAATGAGCAGTTCTTC
j_gene: TRBJ2-1; abundance: NA; d_gene: NA; v_gene: TRBV15; CDR3aa: CATSRSPQGLYEQFF; CDR3nt: TGTGCCACCAGCAGATCACCCCAGGGTCTATATGAGCAGTTCTTC
j_gene: TRBJ2-1; abundance: few; d_gene: TRBD2; v_gene: TRBV6-5; CDR3aa: CASSSSGTSVNEQFF; CDR3nt: TGTGCCAGCAGTTCCTCCGGGACTAGTGTAAATGAGCAGTTCTTC
j_gene: TRBJ2-3; abundance: few; d_gene: NA; v_gene: TRBV18; CDR3aa: CASSGNAGPDTQYF; CDR3nt: TGTGCCAGCTCAGGAAACGCGGGGCCCGATACGCAGTATTTT
j_gene: TRBJ1-3; abundance: NA; d_gene: NA; v_gene: TRBV6-5; CDR3aa: CASRATLSSGNTIYF; CDR3nt: TGTGCCAGCAGAGCAACCTTGAGCTCTGGAAACACCATATATTTT
j_gene: TRBJ2-3; abundance: NA; d_gene: NA; v_gene: TRBV9; CDR3aa: CASSISGSTDTQYF; CDR3nt: TGTGCCAGCAGCATTAGCGGAAGCACAGATACGCAGTATTTT
j_gene: TRBJ2-1; abundance: NA; d_gene: NA; v_gene: TRBV7-8; CDR3aa: CASSLLGSYNEQFF; CDR3nt: TGTGCCAGCAGCTTATTGGGCAGCTACAATGAGCAGTTCTTC
j_gene: TRBJ2-1; abundance: NA; d_gene: TRBD2; v_gene: TRBV7-6; CDR3aa: CASSLGRAGGFNEQFF; CDR3nt: TGTGCCAGCAGTCTCGGTAGGGCGGGAGGTTTCAATGAGCAGTTCTTC
j_gene: TRBJ2-7; abundance: NA; d_gene: TRBD2; v_gene: TRBV20-1; CDR3aa: CSASDSGSYEQYF; CDR3nt: TGCAGTGCTAGTGATAGCGGGAGTTACGAGCAGTACTTC
j_gene: TRBJ2-5; abundance: NA; d_gene: TRBD2; v_gene: TRBV6-5; CDR3aa: CASSLFGREYQETQYF; CDR3nt: TGTGCCAGCAGTTTATTTGGGAGGGAGTACCAAGAGACCCAGTACTTC
j_gene: TRBJ1-1; abundance: NA; d_gene: NA; v_gene: TRBV18; CDR3aa: CASSPAGRVNTEAFF; CDR3nt: TGTGCCAGCTCACCTGCAGGGAGGGTGAACACTGAAGCTTTCTTT
j_gene: TRBJ2-1; abundance: NA; d_gene: NA; v_gene: TRBV5-1; CDR3aa: CASNIQGKDEQFF; CDR3nt: TGCGCCAGCAATATACAGGGAAAGGACGAGCAGTTCTTC
j_gene: TRBJ2-1; abundance: NA; d_gene: NA; v_gene: TRBV5-8; CDR3aa: CASSLGQGGYNEQFF; CDR3nt: TGTGCCAGCAGCTTGGGTCAGGGGGGATACAATGAGCAGTTCTTC
j_gene: TRBJ2-2; abundance: NA; d_gene: TRBD2; v_gene: TRBV6-5; CDR3aa: CASSSSAGGTGELFF; CDR3nt: TGTGCCAGCAGTTCCTCGGCGGGGGGGACCGGGGAGCTGTTTTTT
j_gene: TRBJ2-7; abundance: NA; d_gene: TRBD1; v_gene: TRBV28; CDR3aa: CASSSPGGPYEQYF; CDR3nt: TGTGCCAGCAGTTCCCCAGGGGGTCCCTACGAGCAGTACTTC
j_gene: TRBJ2-1; abundance: once; d_gene: TRBD1; v_gene: TRBV12-3/TRBV12-4; CDR3aa: CASSRMTGNEQFF; CDR3nt: TGTGCCAGCAGCCGCATGACAGGGAATGAGCAGTTCTTC
j_gene: TRBJ2-1; abundance: NA; d_gene: NA; v_gene: TRBV5-8; CDR3aa: CASSLVARGNEQFF; CDR3nt: TGTGCCAGCAGCTTGGTTGCGAGGGGGAATGAGCAGTTCTTC
j_gene: TRBJ1-4; abundance: NA; d_gene: TRBD1; v_gene: TRBV20-1; CDR3aa: CSASTGTGSFNEKLFF; CDR3nt: TGCAGTGCTAGTACGGGGACAGGGTCCTTTAATGAAAAACTGTTTTTT
j_gene: TRBJ1-6; abundance: NA; d_gene: NA; v_gene: TRBV18; CDR3aa: CASSPPPQGNSPLHF; CDR3nt: TGTGCCAGCTCACCCCCGCCGCAGGGGAATTCACCCCTCCACTTT
j_gene: TRBJ1-4; abundance: NA; d_gene: NA; v_gene: TRBV6-6; CDR3aa: CASAEGGVLREKLFF; CDR3nt: TGTGCCAGCGCCGAAGGAGGGGTATTACGTGAAAAACTGTTTTTT
j_gene: TRBJ1-3; abundance: NA; d_gene: TRBD1; v_gene: TRBV5-8; CDR3aa: CASSLDRGFGNTIYF; CDR3nt: TGTGCCAGCAGCTTGGACAGGGGATTTGGAAACACCATATATTTT
j_gene: TRBJ1-4; abundance: NA; d_gene: TRBD1; v_gene: TRBV19; CDR3aa: CASSRGQATNEKLFF; CDR3nt: TGTGCCAGTAGTAGGGGACAGGCAACTAATGAAAAACTGTTTTTT
j_gene: TRBJ2-1; abundance: medium-sized; d_gene: TRBD2; v_gene: TRBV4-1; CDR3aa: CASSRRERERSYNEQFF; CDR3nt: TGCGCCAGCAGCCGACGGGAGCGGGAGCGCTCCTACAATGAGCAGTTCTTC
j_gene: TRBJ2-7; abundance: NA; d_gene: TRBD1; v_gene: TRBV18; CDR3aa: CASSLPGTGPHEQYF; CDR3nt: TGTGCCAGCTCACTTCCCGGGACAGGGCCCCACGAGCAGTACTTC
j_gene: TRBJ1-2; abundance: NA; d_gene: NA; v_gene: TRBV11-2; CDR3aa: CASSSVRGHRGYGYTF; CDR3nt: TGTGCCAGCAGCTCCGTACGGGGTCATCGGGGATATGGCTACACCTTC
j_gene: TRBJ1-4; abundance: NA; d_gene: NA; v_gene: TRBV28; CDR3aa: CASGGGVNEKLFF; CDR3nt: TGTGCCAGCGGTGGGGGGGTTAATGAAAAACTGTTTTTT
j_gene: TRBJ2-7; abundance: NA; d_gene: TRBD1; v_gene: TRBV6-5; CDR3aa: CASRPGQGAWEQYF; CDR3nt: TGTGCCAGCAGGCCGGGACAGGGGGCGTGGGAGCAGTACTTC
j_gene: TRBJ1-6; abundance: NA; d_gene: TRBD1; v_gene: TRBV9; CDR3aa: CASSYQGANSPLHF; CDR3nt: TGTGCCAGCAGTTACCAGGGGGCCAATTCACCCCTCCACTTT
j_gene: TRBJ2-1; abundance: NA; d_gene: TRBD2; v_gene: TRBV7-2; CDR3aa: CASSLAGTSRNEQFF; CDR3nt: TGTGCCAGCAGCTTAGCCGGGACTAGCAGGAATGAGCAGTTCTTC
j_gene: TRBJ2-5; abundance: NA; d_gene: NA; v_gene: TRBV3-1/TRBV3-2; CDR3aa: CASSFRVQETQYF; CDR3nt: TGTGCCAGCAGCTTCAGGGTTCAAGAGACCCAGTACTTC
j_gene: TRBJ2-7; abundance: NA; d_gene: TRBD2; v_gene: TRBV30; CDR3aa: CAWSAGGGHYEQYF; CDR3nt: TGTGCCTGGAGTGCAGGCGGGGGGCACTACGAGCAGTACTTC
j_gene: TRBJ1-6; abundance: NA; d_gene: TRBD1; v_gene: TRBV6-1; CDR3aa: CASSDRQGAINSPLHF; CDR3nt: TGTGCCAGCAGTGACAGACAGGGGGCTATCAATTCACCCCTCCACTTT
j_gene: TRBJ1-4; abundance: few; d_gene: TRBD1; v_gene: TRBV4-3; CDR3aa: CASSQGDRASKLFF; CDR3nt: TGCGCCAGCAGCCAAGGTGACAGGGCATCAAAACTGTTTTTT
j_gene: TRBJ1-4; abundance: once; d_gene: TRBD1; v_gene: TRBV6-5; CDR3aa: CASSYSVRGREKLFF; CDR3nt: TGTGCCAGCAGTTACTCGGTCAGGGGGAGGGAAAAACTGTTTTTT
j_gene: TRBJ2-7; abundance: NA; d_gene: TRBD1; v_gene: TRBV5-4; CDR3aa: CASSNRDSSYEQYF; CDR3nt: TGTGCCAGCAGCAACCGGGACAGCTCCTACGAGCAGTACTTC
j_gene: TRBJ2-5; abundance: NA; d_gene: NA; v_gene: TRBV10-3; CDR3aa: CAISEGKTPIEETQYF; CDR3nt: TGTGCCATCAGTGAGGGAAAGACACCAATCGAAGAGACCCAGTACTTC
j_gene: TRBJ1-2; abundance: NA; d_gene: NA; v_gene: TRBV20-1; CDR3aa: CSASGPAGYTF; CDR3nt: TGCAGTGCTAGTGGGCCTGCTGGCTACACCTTC
j_gene: TRBJ2-1; abundance: NA; d_gene: NA; v_gene: TRBV20-1; CDR3aa: CSARIAFEQFF; CDR3nt: TGCAGTGCTAGAATAGCTTTTGAGCAGTTCTTC